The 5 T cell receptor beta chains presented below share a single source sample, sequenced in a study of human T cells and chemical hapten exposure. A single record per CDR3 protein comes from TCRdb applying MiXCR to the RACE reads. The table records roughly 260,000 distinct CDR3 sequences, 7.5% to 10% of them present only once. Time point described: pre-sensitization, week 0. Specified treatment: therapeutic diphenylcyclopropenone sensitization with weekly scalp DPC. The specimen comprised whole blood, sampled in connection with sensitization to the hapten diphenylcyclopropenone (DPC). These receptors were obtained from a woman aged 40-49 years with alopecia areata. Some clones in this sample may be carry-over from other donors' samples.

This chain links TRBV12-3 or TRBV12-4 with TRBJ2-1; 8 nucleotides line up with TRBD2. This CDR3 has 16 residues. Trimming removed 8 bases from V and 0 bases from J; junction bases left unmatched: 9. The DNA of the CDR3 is TGTGCCAGCGCCGATTTAGCGGGGACCTCCTACAATGAGCAGTTCTTC. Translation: CASADLAGTSYNEQFF.

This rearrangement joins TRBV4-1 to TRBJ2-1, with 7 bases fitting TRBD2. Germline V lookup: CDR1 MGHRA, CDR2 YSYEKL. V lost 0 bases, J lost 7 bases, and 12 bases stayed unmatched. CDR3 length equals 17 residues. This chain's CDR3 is CASSQELLLAELNEQFF. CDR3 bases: TGCGCCAGCAGCCAAGAACTGTTGCTAGCGGAACTTAATGAGCAGTTCTTC.

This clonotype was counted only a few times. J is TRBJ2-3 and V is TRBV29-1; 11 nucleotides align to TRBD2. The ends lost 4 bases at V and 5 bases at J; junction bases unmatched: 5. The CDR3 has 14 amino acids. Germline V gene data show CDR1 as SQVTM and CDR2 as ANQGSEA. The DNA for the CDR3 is TGCAGCGTTGCTGTCGGACTAGCGGGAGATACGCAGTATTTT. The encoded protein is CSVAVGLAGDTQYF.

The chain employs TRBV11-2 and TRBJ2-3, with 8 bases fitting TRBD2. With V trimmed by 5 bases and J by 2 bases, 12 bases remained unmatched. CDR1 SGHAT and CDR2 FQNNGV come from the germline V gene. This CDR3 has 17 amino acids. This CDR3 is CASSPRPGLVDTDTQYF. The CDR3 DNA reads TGTGCCAGCAGCCCTCGACCGGGACTAGTCGACACAGATACGCAGTATTTT.

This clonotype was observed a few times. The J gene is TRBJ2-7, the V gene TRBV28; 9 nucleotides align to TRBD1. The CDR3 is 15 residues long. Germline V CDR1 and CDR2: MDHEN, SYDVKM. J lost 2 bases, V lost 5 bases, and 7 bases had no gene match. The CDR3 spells CASSEPGQGTYEQYF. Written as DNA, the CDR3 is TGTGCCAGCAGTGAGCCGGGACAGGGTACCTACGAGCAGTACTTC.